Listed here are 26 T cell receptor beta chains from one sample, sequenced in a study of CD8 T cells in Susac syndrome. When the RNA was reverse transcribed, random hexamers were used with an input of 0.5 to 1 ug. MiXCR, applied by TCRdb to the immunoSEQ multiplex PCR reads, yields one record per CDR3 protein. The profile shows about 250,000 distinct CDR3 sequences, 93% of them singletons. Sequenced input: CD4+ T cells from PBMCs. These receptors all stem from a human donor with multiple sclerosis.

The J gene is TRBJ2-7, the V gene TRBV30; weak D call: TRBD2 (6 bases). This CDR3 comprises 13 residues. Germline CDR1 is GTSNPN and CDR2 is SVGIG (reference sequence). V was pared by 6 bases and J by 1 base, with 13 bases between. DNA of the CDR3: TGTGCCTGCGGGGGAGCCACATCCTACGAGCAGTACTTC. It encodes CACGGATSYEQYF.

CDR3 loop: CASSPRQGGNNEKLFF. CDR3 DNA: TGTGCCAGCAGCCCTCGCCAGGGAGGGAATAATGAAAAACTGTTTTTT. This chain connects TRBV7-2 to TRBJ1-4, with a possible D match to TRBD1 (5 bases). Germline CDR1 reads SGHTA; CDR2 reads FQGNSA. CDR3 size: 16 residues. V lost 5 bases and J 4 bases, leaving 17 bases between the germline ends. Filled out from reference TRBV7-2 and TRBJ1-4, the complete variable domain reads GAGVSQSPSNKVTEKGKDVELRCDPISGHTALYWYRQSLGQGLEFLIYFQGNSAPDKSGLPSDRFSAERTGGSVSTLTIQRTQQEDSAVYLCASSPRQGGNNEKLFFGSGTQLSVL.

Written as DNA, the CDR3 is TGTGCCAGTCTGATGGGACGAGGGGGCTACACCTTC. Translating gives CASLMGRGGYTF. This chain connects TRBV19 to TRBJ1-2; TRBD1 might be the D (5 bases). V lost 8 bases and J lost 8, with 15 bases in between. The germline gives CDR1 LNHDA, CDR2 SQIVND (reference sequence). There are 12 residues in the CDR3.

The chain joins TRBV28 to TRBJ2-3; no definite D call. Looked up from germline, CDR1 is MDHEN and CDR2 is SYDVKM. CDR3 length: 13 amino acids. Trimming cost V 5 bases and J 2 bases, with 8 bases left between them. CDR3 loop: CASSPKFTDTQYF. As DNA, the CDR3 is TGTGCCAGCAGTCCGAAATTCACAGATACGCAGTATTTT.

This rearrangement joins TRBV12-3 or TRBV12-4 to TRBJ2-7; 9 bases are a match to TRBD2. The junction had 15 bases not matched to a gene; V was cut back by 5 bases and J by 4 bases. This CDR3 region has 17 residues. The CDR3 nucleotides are TGTGCCAGCAGTCCACGGGGGACTAGCTGGGGACAATACGAGCAGTACGTC. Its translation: CASSPRGTSWGQYEQYV.

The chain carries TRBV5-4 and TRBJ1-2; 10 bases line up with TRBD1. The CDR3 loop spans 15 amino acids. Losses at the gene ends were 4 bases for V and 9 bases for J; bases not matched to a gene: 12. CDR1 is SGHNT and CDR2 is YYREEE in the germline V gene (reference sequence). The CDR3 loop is CASSVPGQGKERYTF. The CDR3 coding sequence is TGTGCCAGCAGCGTACCGGGACAGGGGAAGGAGCGCTACACCTTC.

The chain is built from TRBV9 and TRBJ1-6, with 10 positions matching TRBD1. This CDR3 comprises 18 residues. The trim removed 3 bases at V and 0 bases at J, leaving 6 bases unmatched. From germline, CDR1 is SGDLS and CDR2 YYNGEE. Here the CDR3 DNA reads TGTGCCAGCAGCGGACCGGGACAGGGGAGCTCCTATAATTCACCCCTCCACTTT. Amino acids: CASSGPGQGSSYNSPLHF.

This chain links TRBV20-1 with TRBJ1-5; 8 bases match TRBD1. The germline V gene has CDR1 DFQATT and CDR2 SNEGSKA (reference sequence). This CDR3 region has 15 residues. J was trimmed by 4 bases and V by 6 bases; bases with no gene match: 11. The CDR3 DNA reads TGCAGTGCAGTTTACCGACAGGGGAGGAATCAGCCCCAGCATTTT. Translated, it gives CSAVYRQGRNQPQHF.

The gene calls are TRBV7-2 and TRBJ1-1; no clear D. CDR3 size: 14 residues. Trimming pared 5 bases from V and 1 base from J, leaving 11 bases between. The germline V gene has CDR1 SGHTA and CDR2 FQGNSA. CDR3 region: CASSPRERNTEAFF. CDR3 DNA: TGTGCCAGCAGCCCGCGGGAGAGGAACACTGAAGCTTTCTTT.

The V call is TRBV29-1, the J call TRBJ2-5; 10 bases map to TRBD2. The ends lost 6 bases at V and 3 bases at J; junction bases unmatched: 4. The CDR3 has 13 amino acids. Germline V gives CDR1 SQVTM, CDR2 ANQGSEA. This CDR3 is CSVISGGEETQYF. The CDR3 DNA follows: TGCAGCGTAATAAGCGGGGGGGAAGAGACCCAGTACTTC.

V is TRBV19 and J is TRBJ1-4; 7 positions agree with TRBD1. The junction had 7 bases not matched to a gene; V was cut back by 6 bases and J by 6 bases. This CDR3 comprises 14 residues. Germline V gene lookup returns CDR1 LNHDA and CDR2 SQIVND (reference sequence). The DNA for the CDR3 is TGTGCCAGTAGGAGGGGGCGAGGGGATGAAAAACTGTTTTTT. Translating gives CASRRGRGDEKLFF.

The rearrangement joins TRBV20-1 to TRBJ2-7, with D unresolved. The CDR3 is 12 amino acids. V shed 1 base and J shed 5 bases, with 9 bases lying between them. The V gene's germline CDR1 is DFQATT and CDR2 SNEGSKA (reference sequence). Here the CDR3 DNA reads TGCAGTGCTAGAGCGGCCATCGACGAGCAGTACTTC. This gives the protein CSARAAIDEQYF.

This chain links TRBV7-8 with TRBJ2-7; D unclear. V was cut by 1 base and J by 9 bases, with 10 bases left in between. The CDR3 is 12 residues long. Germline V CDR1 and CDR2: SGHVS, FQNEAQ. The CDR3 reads CASSLESLAQYF. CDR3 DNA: TGTGCCAGCAGCTTAGAGTCCCTCGCGCAGTACTTC.

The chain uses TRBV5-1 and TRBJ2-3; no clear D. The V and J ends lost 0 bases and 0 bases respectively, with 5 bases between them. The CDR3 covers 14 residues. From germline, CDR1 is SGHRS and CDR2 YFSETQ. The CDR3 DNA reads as TGCGCCAGCAGCTTGGAGCTGAGCACAGATACGCAGTATTTT. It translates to CASSLELSTDTQYF.

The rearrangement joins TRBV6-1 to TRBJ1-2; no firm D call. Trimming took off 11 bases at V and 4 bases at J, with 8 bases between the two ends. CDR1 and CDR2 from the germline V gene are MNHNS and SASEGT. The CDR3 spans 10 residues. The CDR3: CAHGLYGYTF. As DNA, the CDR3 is TGTGCCCATGGGCTCTATGGCTACACCTTC.

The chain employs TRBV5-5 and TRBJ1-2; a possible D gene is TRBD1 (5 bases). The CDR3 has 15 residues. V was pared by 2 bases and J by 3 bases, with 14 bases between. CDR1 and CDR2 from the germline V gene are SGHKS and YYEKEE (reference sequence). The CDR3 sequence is CASSLSGGAYYGYTF. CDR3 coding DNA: TGTGCCAGCAGCTTATCGGGGGGAGCCTACTATGGCTACACCTTC. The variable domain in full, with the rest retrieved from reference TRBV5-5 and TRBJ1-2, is DAGVTQSPTHLIKTRGQQVTLRCSPISGHKSVSWYQQVLGQGPQFIFQYYEKEERGRGNFPDRFSARQFPNYSSELNVNALLLGDSALYLCASSLSGGAYYGYTFGSGTRLTVV.

The CDR3 sequence: CATSIGRSSYNEQFF. The DNA for the CDR3 is TGTGCCACCAGCATCGGACGGAGCTCCTACAATGAGCAGTTCTTC. This chain connects TRBV15 to TRBJ2-1; D is uncertain. The CDR3 contains 15 residues. CDR1 is LNHNV, CDR2 YYDKDF, per germline (reference sequence). V dropped 4 bases and J dropped 0 bases, with 10 bases sitting between them.

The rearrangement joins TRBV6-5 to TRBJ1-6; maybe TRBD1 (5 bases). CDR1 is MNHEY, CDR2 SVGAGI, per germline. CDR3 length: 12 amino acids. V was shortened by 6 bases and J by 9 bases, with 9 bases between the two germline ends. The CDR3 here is CASRRTRSPLHF. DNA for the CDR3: TGTGCCAGCAGACGGACACGTTCACCCCTCCACTTT.

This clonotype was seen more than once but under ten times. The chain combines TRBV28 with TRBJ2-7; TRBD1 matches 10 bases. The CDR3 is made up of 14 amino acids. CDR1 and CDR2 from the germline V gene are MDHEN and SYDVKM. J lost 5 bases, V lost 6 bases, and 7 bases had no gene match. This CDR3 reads CASRSGTGVHEQYF. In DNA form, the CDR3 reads TGTGCCAGCAGGTCCGGGACAGGGGTCCACGAGCAGTACTTC. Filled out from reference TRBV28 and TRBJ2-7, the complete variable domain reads DVKVTQSSRYLVKRTGEKVFLECVQDMDHENMFWYRQDPGLGLRLIYFSYDVKMKEKGDIPEGYSVSREKKERFSLILESASTNQTSMYLCASRSGTGVHEQYFGPGTRLTVT.

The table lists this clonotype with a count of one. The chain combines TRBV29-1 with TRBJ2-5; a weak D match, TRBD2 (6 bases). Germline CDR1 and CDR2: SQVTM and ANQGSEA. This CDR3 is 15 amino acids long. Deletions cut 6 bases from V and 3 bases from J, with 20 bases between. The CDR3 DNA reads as TGCAGCGTGCAGCGGGTGGTTAGGAATGAAGAGACCCAGTACTTC. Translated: CSVQRVVRNEETQYF.

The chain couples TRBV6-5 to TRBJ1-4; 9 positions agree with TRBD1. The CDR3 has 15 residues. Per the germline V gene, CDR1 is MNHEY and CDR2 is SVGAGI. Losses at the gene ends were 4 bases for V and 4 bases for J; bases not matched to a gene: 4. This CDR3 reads CASSSRQGGNEKLFF. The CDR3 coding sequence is TGTGCCAGCAGTTCCCGACAGGGGGGTAATGAAAAACTGTTTTTT.

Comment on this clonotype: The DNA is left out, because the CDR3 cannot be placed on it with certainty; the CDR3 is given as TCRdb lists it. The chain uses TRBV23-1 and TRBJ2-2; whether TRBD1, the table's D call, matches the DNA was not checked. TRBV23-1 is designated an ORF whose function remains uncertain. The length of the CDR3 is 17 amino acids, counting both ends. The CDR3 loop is CASSQSADRGSPGSCFF.

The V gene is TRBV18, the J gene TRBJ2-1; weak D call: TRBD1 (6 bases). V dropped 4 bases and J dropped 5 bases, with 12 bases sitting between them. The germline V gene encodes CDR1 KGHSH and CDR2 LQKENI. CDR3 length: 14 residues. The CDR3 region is CASSRANRDNEQFF. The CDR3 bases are TGTGCCAGCTCACGGGCCAACAGGGACAATGAGCAGTTCTTC. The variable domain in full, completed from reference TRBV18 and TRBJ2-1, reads NAGVMQNPRHLVRRRGQEARLRCSPMKGHSHVYWYRQLPEEGLKFMVYLQKENIIDESGMPKERFSAEFPKEGPSILRIQQVVRGDSAAYFCASSRANRDNEQFFGPGTRLTVL.

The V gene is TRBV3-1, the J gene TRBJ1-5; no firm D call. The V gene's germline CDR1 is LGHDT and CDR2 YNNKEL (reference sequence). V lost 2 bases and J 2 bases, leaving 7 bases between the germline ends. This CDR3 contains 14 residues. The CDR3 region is CASSQSPGNQPQHF. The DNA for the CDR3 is TGTGCCAGCAGCCAAAGTCCGGGCAATCAGCCCCAGCATTTT.

The CDR3 reads CSVGTSGGSDTQYF. The CDR3 nucleotides are TGCAGCGTGGGGACTAGCGGGGGCTCAGATACGCAGTATTTT. V is TRBV29-1 and J is TRBJ2-3, with 14 bases matching TRBD2. Germline CDR1 and CDR2: SQVTM and ANQGSEA. V lost 6 bases, J lost 4 bases, and 3 bases stayed unmatched. The CDR3 spans 14 residues.

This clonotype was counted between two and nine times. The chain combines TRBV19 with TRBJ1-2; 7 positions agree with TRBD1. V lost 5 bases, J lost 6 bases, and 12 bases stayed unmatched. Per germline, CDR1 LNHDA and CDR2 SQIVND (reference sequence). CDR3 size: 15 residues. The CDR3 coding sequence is TGTGCCAGTAGTGGGGCCCTCGGGACAGCTCATGGCTACACCTTC. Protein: CASSGALGTAHGYTF. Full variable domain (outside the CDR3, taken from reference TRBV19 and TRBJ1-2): DGGITQSPKYLFRKEGQNVTLSCEQNLNHDAMYWYRQDPGQGLRLIYYSQIVNDFQKGDIAEGYSVSREKKESFPLTVTSAQKNPTAFYLCASSGALGTAHGYTFGSGTRLTVV.